The entry that follows covers one TCR beta chain sequence. The data were taken from a study of blood T cell repertoires in COVID-19. The germline V and J ends were trimmed by 2 bases and 3 bases, with 14 bases remaining between them. The CDR3 totals 16 residues. The V gene's germline CDR1 is MGHRA and CDR2 YSYEKL. Data came from immunoSEQ multiplex PCR; TCRdb stores just in-frame clones and leaves some out. The table shows some 220,000 clones, with around 80% occurring only once. This sequence originates from a woman in her 70s with acute or convalescent COVID-19. The specimen sequenced was peripheral blood. The chain uses TRBV4-1 and TRBJ1-5; D ambiguous. The CDR3 loop reads CASSQFGVGNNQPQHF. CDR3 nucleotides: TGCGCCAGCAGCCAATTCGGGGTCGGGAACAATCAGCCCCAGCATTTT.